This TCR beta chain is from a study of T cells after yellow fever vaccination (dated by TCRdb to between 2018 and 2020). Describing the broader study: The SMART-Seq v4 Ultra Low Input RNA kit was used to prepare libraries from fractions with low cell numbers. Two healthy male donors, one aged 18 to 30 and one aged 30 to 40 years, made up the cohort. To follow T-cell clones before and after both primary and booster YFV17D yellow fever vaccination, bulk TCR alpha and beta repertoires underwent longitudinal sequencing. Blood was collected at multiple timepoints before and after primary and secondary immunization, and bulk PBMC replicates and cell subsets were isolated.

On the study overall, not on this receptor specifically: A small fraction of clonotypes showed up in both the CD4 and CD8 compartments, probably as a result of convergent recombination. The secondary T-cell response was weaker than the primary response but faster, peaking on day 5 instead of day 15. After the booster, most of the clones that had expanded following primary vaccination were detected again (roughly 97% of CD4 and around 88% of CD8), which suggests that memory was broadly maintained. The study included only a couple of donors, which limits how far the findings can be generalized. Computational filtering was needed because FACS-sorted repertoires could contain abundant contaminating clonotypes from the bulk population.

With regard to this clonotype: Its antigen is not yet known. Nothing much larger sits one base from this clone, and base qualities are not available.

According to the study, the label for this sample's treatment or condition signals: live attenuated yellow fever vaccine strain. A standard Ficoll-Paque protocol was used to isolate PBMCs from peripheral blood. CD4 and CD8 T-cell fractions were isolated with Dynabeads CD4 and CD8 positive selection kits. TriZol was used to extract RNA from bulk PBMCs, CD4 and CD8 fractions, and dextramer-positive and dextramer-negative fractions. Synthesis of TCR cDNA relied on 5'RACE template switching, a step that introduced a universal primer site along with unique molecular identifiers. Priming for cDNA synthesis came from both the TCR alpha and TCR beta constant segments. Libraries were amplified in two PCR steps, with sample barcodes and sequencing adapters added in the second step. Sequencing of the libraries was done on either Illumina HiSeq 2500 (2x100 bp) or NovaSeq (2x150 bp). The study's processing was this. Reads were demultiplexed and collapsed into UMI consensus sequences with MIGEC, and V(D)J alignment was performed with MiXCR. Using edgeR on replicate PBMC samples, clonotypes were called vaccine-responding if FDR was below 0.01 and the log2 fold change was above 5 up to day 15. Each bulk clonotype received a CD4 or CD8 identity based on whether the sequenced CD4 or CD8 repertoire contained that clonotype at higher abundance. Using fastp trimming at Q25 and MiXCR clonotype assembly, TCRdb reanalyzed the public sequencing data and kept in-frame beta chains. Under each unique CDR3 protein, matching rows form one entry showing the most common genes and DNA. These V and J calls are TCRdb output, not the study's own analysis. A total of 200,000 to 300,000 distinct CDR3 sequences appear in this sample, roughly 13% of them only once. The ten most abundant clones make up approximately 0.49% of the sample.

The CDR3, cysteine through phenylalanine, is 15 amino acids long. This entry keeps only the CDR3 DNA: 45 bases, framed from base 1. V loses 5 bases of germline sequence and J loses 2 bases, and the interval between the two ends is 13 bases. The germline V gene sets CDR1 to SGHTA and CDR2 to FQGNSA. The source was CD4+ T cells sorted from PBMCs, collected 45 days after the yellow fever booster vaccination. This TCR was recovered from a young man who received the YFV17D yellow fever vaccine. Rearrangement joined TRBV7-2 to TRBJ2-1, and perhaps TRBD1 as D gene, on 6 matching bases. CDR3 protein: CASSPQGIPYNEQFF. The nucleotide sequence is TGTGCCAGCAGCCCTCAGGGGATCCCCTACAATGAGCAGTTCTTC.